A single sample is the source of the 25 T cell receptor beta chains below, sequenced in a study of shared clonotypes between healthy human individuals. Clones were sequenced by immunoSEQ multiplex PCR, and TCRdb holds only the in-frame ones, with some missing. This sample has about 2.4 million clones; about 92% occur once, and the top ten carry 0.14%. The sequenced material came from naive CD4+ T cells sorted from blood. Subset given: CD45RA+ positively selected. Receptor source: a man between 18 and 29 years old in good health.

The chain links TRBV5-4 to TRBJ2-7, with TRBD1 as a possible D gene (5 bases). V lost 0 bases and J lost 5, with 9 bases in between. CDR1 is SGHNT and CDR2 is YYREEE in the germline V gene (reference sequence). This CDR3 has 13 amino acids. This CDR3 reads CASSLDRRHEQYF. The DNA for the CDR3 is TGTGCCAGCAGCTTGGACAGGCGGCACGAGCAGTACTTC.

In its sample, this clone was seen a few times. Other DNA sequences in the same sample also yield this CDR3. The genes are TRBV18 and TRBJ1-1, with 7 bases that match TRBD1. Losses at the gene ends were 0 bases for V and 0 bases for J; bases not matched to a gene: 1. Germline V gives CDR1 KGHSH, CDR2 LQKENI. The CDR3 consists of 15 residues. In DNA, the CDR3 is TGTGCCAGCTCACCACCGGGACAGATGAACACTGAAGCTTTCTTT. This sequence encodes CASSPPGQMNTEAFF.

This chain connects TRBV5-1 to TRBJ2-5; D not resolved. Trimming cost V 3 bases and J 3 bases, with 9 bases left between them. The CDR3 is 13 amino acids. Germline V gene data show CDR1 as SGHRS and CDR2 as YFSETQ. CDR3 residues: CASSSGREETQYF. CDR3 in DNA: TGCGCCAGCAGCTCCGGACGGGAAGAGACCCAGTACTTC.

This chain uses TRBV11-2 with TRBJ1-1; no firm D call. This CDR3 has 11 amino acids. Germline V gene sequence: CDR1 SGHAT, CDR2 FQNNGV. Trimming took 5 bases from V and 10 from J, leaving 11 bases between them. CDR3 in amino acids: CASSPNIVAFF. The CDR3 DNA reads TGTGCCAGCAGCCCTAATATCGTAGCTTTCTTT.

This clone was found once. The same CDR3 can be traced to other DNA sequences in this sample. V gene TRBV5-1 combines with J gene TRBJ2-1; 11 nucleotides match TRBD2. Losses at the gene ends were 1 base for V and 6 bases for J; bases not matched to a gene: 3. The CDR3 is made up of 15 amino acids. Germline V gene data show CDR1 as SGHRS and CDR2 as YFSETQ. CDR3 loop: CASSLRLAGGNEQFF. CDR3 in DNA: TGCGCCAGCAGCTTGAGGCTAGCGGGGGGCAATGAGCAGTTCTTC.

This clone has only a few counts. Other DNA sequences in this sample translate to the same CDR3. The chain combines TRBV5-1 with TRBJ2-2; D not certain. The V gene lost 0 bases and the J gene lost 6 bases, with 0 bases spanning the gap. The germline CDR1 and CDR2 sequences are SGHRS and YFSETQ. This CDR3 has 11 amino acids. The CDR3 sequence is CASSLAGELFF. The CDR3 coding sequence is TGCGCCAGCAGCTTGGCCGGGGAGCTGTTTTTT.

This clone came up a few times. Distinct nucleotide sequences in the sample also encode this CDR3. The rearrangement joins TRBV6-1 to TRBJ1-2; no firm D call. The germline V gene has CDR1 MNHNS and CDR2 SASEGT. The CDR3 consists of 11 residues. Trimming removed 2 bases from V and 4 bases from J, with 2 bases in between. The CDR3 reads CASSELYGYTF. Written as DNA, the CDR3 is TGTGCCAGCAGTGAACTCTATGGCTACACCTTC.

The gene calls are TRBV27 and TRBJ1-4, with 9 positions matching TRBD1. Germline lookup yields CDR1 MNHEY and CDR2 SMNVEV (reference sequence). The CDR3 spans 15 residues. The trim removed 0 bases at V and 10 bases at J, leaving 6 bases unmatched. In nucleotides, the CDR3 is TGTGCCAGCAGTTTATCACAGGGGGCTTGGGGAAAACTGTTTTTT. It specifies CASSLSQGAWGKLFF.

The table lists this clone with a few counts. This specimen includes other DNA sequences encoding the same CDR3. J is TRBJ1-5 and V is TRBV19; D ambiguous. The CDR3 contains 13 residues. Trimming removed 0 bases from V and 6 bases from J, with 6 bases in between. In germline, CDR1 is LNHDA, CDR2 SQIVND (reference sequence). In nucleotides, the CDR3 is TGTGCCAGTAGTATAGATCGTGGTCAGCCCCAGCATTTT. It yields the protein CASSIDRGQPQHF.

This sequence joins TRBV28 and TRBJ2-3; 8 bases are a match to TRBD1. The length of the CDR3 is 15 residues. The J segment lost 1 base and the V segment lost 6 bases, leaving 6 bases of the junction unmatched. The germline V gene encodes CDR1 MDHEN and CDR2 SYDVKM. CDR3 amino acids: CASRGGQGRTDTQYF. The CDR3 DNA reads as TGTGCCAGCAGGGGAGGACAGGGCCGCACAGATACGCAGTATTTT.

This clone was detected only a few times. The V call is TRBV2, the J call TRBJ1-4, with 7 bases fitting TRBD1. V shed 8 bases, J shed 4 bases, and the junction held 1 base outside the gene matches. Germline-derived CDR1 and CDR2 are SNHLY and FYNNEI. The CDR3 is 12 residues long. The CDR3 here is CASGTDNEKLFF. Written as DNA, the CDR3 is TGTGCCAGCGGGACAGATAATGAAAAACTGTTTTTT.

The chain joins TRBV30 to TRBJ2-7; D gene unclear. The germline V gene encodes CDR1 GTSNPN and CDR2 SVGIG (reference sequence). Trimming removed 0 bases at V and 3 bases at J, with 15 bases between. The CDR3 contains 15 residues. The chain's CDR3 is CAWSVPGALFYEQYF. The CDR3 DNA reads as TGTGCCTGGAGTGTCCCGGGCGCGCTGTTCTACGAGCAGTACTTC.

The chain recombines TRBV11-2 with TRBJ2-2; a possible D gene is TRBD1 (5 bases). Between the trimmed V and J ends, which lost 0 bases and 0 bases, there was a span of 20 bases. CDR1 and CDR2 (germline): SGHAT, FQNNGV. CDR3 length: 20 amino acids. In nucleotides, the CDR3 is TGTGCCAGCAGCTTAGAAACGATAGGGCAGGGCTTCGCGAACACCGGGGAGCTGTTTTTT. Its translation is CASSLETIGQGFANTGELFF.

The chain combines TRBV11-2 with TRBJ1-1, with D perhaps TRBD1 (6 bases). The CDR3 has 17 residues. Trimming shortened V by 1 base and J by 1 base, and 16 bases separated the two germline ends. Germline V CDR1 and CDR2: SGHAT, FQNNGV. CDR3 sequence reads: CASSLAPPGHRNTEAFF. The CDR3 DNA sequence: TGTGCCAGCAGCTTAGCTCCTCCGGGACACCGGAACACTGAAGCTTTCTTT. The whole variable domain, remainder taken from reference TRBV11-2 and TRBJ1-1, is EAGVAQSPRYKIIEKRQSVAFWCNPISGHATLYWYQQILGQGPKLLIQFQNNGVVDDSQLPKDRFSAERLKGVDSTLKIQPAKLEDSAVYLCASSLAPPGHRNTEAFFGQGTRLTVV.

This chain uses TRBV5-6 with TRBJ2-5; D is unclear. The CDR3 is 14 amino acids. V was cut by 2 bases and J by 4 bases, with 12 bases left in between. Germline V gives CDR1 SGHDT, CDR2 YYEEEE. The CDR3 loop is CASSLERAGETQYF. CDR3 coding DNA: TGTGCCAGCAGCTTAGAAAGGGCTGGAGAGACCCAGTACTTC.

V usage is TRBV18 and J usage is TRBJ2-7; 9 nucleotides agree with TRBD2. Germline-derived CDR1 and CDR2 are KGHSH and LQKENI. The CDR3 totals 15 residues. Trimming at V came to 5 bases and at J to 0 bases, leaving 5 bases not matched to a gene. The CDR3, as DNA: TGTGCCAGCTCATCACTAGCGGGTAACTCCTACGAGCAGTACTTC. Encoded protein: CASSSLAGNSYEQYF.

The V gene is TRBV18, the J gene TRBJ2-3; TRBD2 agrees at 7 bases. The trim removed 6 bases at V and 1 base at J, leaving 10 bases unmatched. Germline CDR1 reads KGHSH; CDR2 reads LQKENI. This CDR3 is built from 16 residues. The CDR3 loop reads CASSPVLAVGTDTQYF. The CDR3 bases are TGTGCCAGCTCGCCCGTCCTAGCGGTGGGCACAGATACGCAGTATTTT.

This clone was seen a single time. This rearrangement joins TRBV4-2 to TRBJ2-3; 7 nucleotides line up with TRBD2. Germline V gives CDR1 LGHNA, CDR2 YNFKEQ. The trim removed 4 bases at V and 4 bases at J, leaving 17 bases unmatched. The CDR3 extends over 18 amino acids. The CDR3 DNA sequence: TGTGCCAGCAGCCTTAGCGGGTTCTCATTGGTGGGCCCAGATACGCAGTATTTT. Protein: CASSLSGFSLVGPDTQYF.

V and J are TRBV30 and TRBJ2-3; D could derive from TRBD1 or TRBD2 (6 bases each). The germline CDR1 and CDR2 sequences are GTSNPN and SVGIG (reference sequence). V lost 0 bases, J lost 3 bases, and 13 bases lay in between. This CDR3 contains 15 residues. The CDR3 bases are TGTGCCTGGAGTGTCGGGGGCGCCAGGACAGATACGCAGTATTTT. Its translation: CAWSVGGARTDTQYF.

The rearrangement uses TRBV4-3 and TRBJ2-3; 8 bases fit TRBD2. The CDR3 is made up of 16 amino acids. The germline gives CDR1 LGHNA, CDR2 YSLEER. The V segment lost 1 base and the J segment 1 base; nucleotides outside the gene matches: 4. The chain's CDR3 is CASSQAVSGGTDTQYF. The DNA for the CDR3 is TGCGCCAGCAGCCAAGCCGTTAGCGGGGGCACAGATACGCAGTATTTT.

J is TRBJ2-7 and V is TRBV7-2, with D perhaps TRBD2 (5 bases). Per the germline V gene, CDR1 is SGHTA and CDR2 is FQGNSA. Trimming shortened V by 0 bases and J by 7 bases, and 19 bases separated the two germline ends. This CDR3 comprises 16 residues. The CDR3 DNA is TGTGCCAGCAGCTTAGCGACCAATGGACGTACGGGGGAGCAGTACTTC. Translation: CASSLATNGRTGEQYF. The full variable domain, in which reference TRBV7-2 and TRBJ2-7 provide the parts outside the CDR3, is GAGVSQSPSNKVTEKGKDVELRCDPISGHTALYWYRQSLGQGLEFLIYFQGNSAPDKSGLPSDRFSAERTGGSVSTLTIQRTQQEDSAVYLCASSLATNGRTGEQYFGPGTRLTVT.

This clone was seen just once. The chain carries TRBV19 and TRBJ2-2, with 9 bases lining up with TRBD2. With V trimmed by 0 bases and J by 1 base, 12 bases remained unmatched. This CDR3 region has 20 residues. Germline CDR1 and CDR2: LNHDA and SQIVND (reference sequence). The CDR3 spells CASSIDQGSGSFRNTGELFF. The CDR3 DNA is TGTGCCAGTAGTATAGATCAAGGTAGCGGGAGTTTCCGGAACACCGGGGAGCTGTTTTTT. Drawing the rest from reference TRBV19 and TRBJ2-2, the complete variable domain is DGGITQSPKYLFRKEGQNVTLSCEQNLNHDAMYWYRQDPGQGLRLIYYSQIVNDFQKGDIAEGYSVSREKKESFPLTVTSAQKNPTAFYLCASSIDQGSGSFRNTGELFFGEGSRLTVL.

This chain uses TRBV11-2 with TRBJ1-4; 9 positions agree with TRBD1. The CDR3 length is 15 residues. Germline V gives CDR1 SGHAT, CDR2 FQNNGV. V lost 4 bases, J lost 8 bases, and 8 bases stayed unmatched. The DNA for the CDR3 is TGTGCCAGCAGCTCCCGGACAGGGGCAAGAGAAAAACTGTTTTTT. Translated, it gives CASSSRTGAREKLFF.

This clone was seen only once. The chain couples TRBV27 to TRBJ2-2, with D unresolved. The CDR3 is 15 residues long. The germline gives CDR1 MNHEY, CDR2 SMNVEV (reference sequence). V lost 10 bases and J lost 3, with 18 bases in between. CDR3 sequence reads: CATESVLPDTGELFF. The CDR3 DNA reads TGTGCCACCGAGTCGGTCTTACCTGACACCGGGGAGCTGTTTTTT.

The V and J genes are TRBV5-6 and TRBJ2-5; D is tentatively TRBD1 or TRBD2 (6 bases each). This CDR3 has 14 residues. Germline-derived CDR1 and CDR2 are SGHDT and YYEEEE. The V end was cut by 2 bases, the J end by 2 bases, with 10 bases between. As DNA, the CDR3 is TGTGCCAGCAGCTTAAGGGGGAGGCAAGAGACCCAGTACTTC. Protein sequence: CASSLRGRQETQYF.